This T cell receptor (beta chain) was identified in a study of cytomegalovirus exposure and HLA in healthy donors. V was clipped by 3 bases and J by 6 bases; unmatched bases: 4. Germline CDR1 is SGHRS and CDR2 is YFSETQ. The CDR3 covers 14 residues. The PCR was carried out with 60 Vbeta primers and 13 Jbeta primers. Using immunoSEQ multiplex PCR, the repertoire was profiled, and TCRdb retains in-frame clones only, with some absent. This table holds 180,000 or so clones, roughly three quarters found once. V is TRBV5-1 and J is TRBJ2-2, with 8 bases lining up with TRBD2. Sequenced sample: PBMCs. The clonotype was recovered from a woman aged 30 to 39 in good health and CMV-seropositive. CDR3 sequence reads: CASSSATSAGELFF. CDR3 bases: TGCGCCAGCAGCTCAGCGACTAGCGCCGGGGAGCTGTTTTTT.